Each of the 10 T cell receptor beta chains below was sequenced from the same sample in a study of control samples from healthy donors and cancer patients. The assay was immunoSEQ multiplex PCR, and TCRdb's table has in-frame clones only and misses some. The sample shows some 140,000 clones, around 96% of them seen only once. Sequencing used blood. Source of these receptors: a man in his forties in good health.

CDR3 residues: CASRLQGTTEAFF. The CDR3 coding sequence is TGTGCCAGCAGGTTACAGGGGACGACTGAAGCTTTCTTT. The chain couples TRBV25-1 to TRBJ1-1; 7 nucleotides align to TRBD1. The germline V gene encodes CDR1 MGHDK and CDR2 SYGVNS. The CDR3 is 13 residues long. Unmatched junction bases numbered 6, after V lost 6 bases and J lost 5 bases.

The chain links TRBV5-7 to TRBJ2-7, with D possibly matching TRBD1 (5 bases). Being an ORF, TRBV5-7 has a function that is uncertain. V shed 4 bases and J shed 0 bases, with 11 bases lying between them. The CDR3 consists of 14 residues. Written as DNA, the CDR3 is TGTGCCAGCAGCAGATGGGGCAGCTCCTACGAGCAGTACTTC. It codes for CASSRWGSSYEQYF.

The V and J genes are TRBV28 and TRBJ1-5, with TRBD1 matching 9 bases. The CDR3 length is 15 residues. Trimming removed 5 bases from V and 4 bases from J; junction bases left unmatched: 6. CDR1 and CDR2 (germline): MDHEN, SYDVKM. The DNA for the CDR3 is TGTGCCAGCAGTCCACAGGGGGCAGCAAATCAGCCCCAGCATTTT. Protein: CASSPQGAANQPQHF.

The V gene is TRBV27, the J gene TRBJ1-1; D is ambiguous. With 4 bases removed from V and 0 bases from J, the gap between germline ends came to 6 bases. Per the germline V gene, CDR1 is MNHEY and CDR2 is SMNVEV (reference sequence). The CDR3 spans 13 residues. The CDR3 nucleotides read TGTGCCAGCAGTTACCAGTTGAACACTGAAGCTTTCTTT. Translated: CASSYQLNTEAFF.

The rearrangement links TRBV18 to TRBJ1-2, with no clear D. The CDR3 is made up of 16 amino acids. Trimming pared 2 bases from V and 6 bases from J, leaving 19 bases between. CDR1 is KGHSH, CDR2 LQKENI, per germline. The chain's CDR3 is CASSPETFARNDGYTF. The CDR3 DNA sequence: TGTGCCAGCTCACCAGAGACATTCGCCCGAAACGATGGCTACACCTTC.

The V call is TRBV18, the J call TRBJ2-5; either TRBD1 or TRBD2 may fit D (7 bases each). V was shortened by 4 bases and J by 2 bases, with 11 bases between the two germline ends. This CDR3 region has 14 residues. CDR1 is KGHSH, CDR2 LQKENI, per germline. DNA for the CDR3: TGTGCCAGCTCACGGGAGGGGGCTCAAGAGACCCAGTACTTC. Amino acid sequence: CASSREGAQETQYF.

A word on this clone: In the same sample, other DNA sequences code for this CDR3. The chain couples TRBV6-5 to TRBJ2-7, with D tentatively TRBD2 (6 bases). Germline CDR1 reads MNHEY; CDR2 reads SVGAGI. This CDR3 contains 12 residues. V was pared by 4 bases and J by 4 bases, with 8 bases between. The CDR3 coding sequence is TGTGCCAGCAGTTCCCGGGGGTACGAGCAGTACTTC. Protein: CASSSRGYEQYF.

The J gene is TRBJ1-1, the V gene TRBV5-4; 10 positions match TRBD1. The CDR3 runs 16 residues. The J segment lost 4 bases and the V segment lost 4 bases, leaving 10 bases of the junction unmatched. Per germline, CDR1 SGHNT and CDR2 YYREEE (reference sequence). Here the CDR3 reads CASSPGTGVMSTEAFF. The CDR3 bases are TGTGCCAGCAGCCCCGGGACAGGGGTGATGAGCACTGAAGCTTTCTTT.

The V gene is TRBV7-2, the J gene TRBJ1-1; 9 positions match TRBD1. CDR3 length equals 14 residues. Trimming removed 0 bases from V and 6 bases from J; junction bases left unmatched: 2. Germline V gene sequence: CDR1 SGHTA, CDR2 FQGNSA. The CDR3 reads CASSLAGTGSEAFF. CDR3 DNA sequence: TGTGCCAGCAGCTTAGCCGGGACAGGGTCTGAAGCTTTCTTT.

The chain is built from TRBV3-1 (or the pseudogene TRBV3-2) and TRBJ1-1; no firm D call. The CDR3 is 16 residues long. Trimming pared 1 base from V and 0 bases from J, leaving 12 bases between. Germline assignment: CDR1 LGHDT and CDR2 YNNKEL (reference sequence). The CDR3 loop reads CASSQGLRILNTEAFF. CDR3 coding DNA: TGTGCCAGCAGCCAAGGGCTTAGGATACTGAACACTGAAGCTTTCTTT.